This entry concerns a single T cell receptor beta chain. How the authors handled the data: Reference gene primers were amplified, and this amplification served to estimate nucleated cell counts. Measured with immunoSEQ multiplex PCR; TCRdb has only the in-frame clones, and not every one. Clone size and V and J calls were adopted from that table, with D and trimming inferred from the DNA. This table holds about 50,000 clones, approximately 80% found once. This CDR3 is 17 amino acids long. The germline V gene has CDR1 SGHRS and CDR2 YFSETQ. V lost 2 bases and J 3 bases, leaving 20 bases between the germline ends. The data belong to a study of blood T cell repertoires in COVID-19. Background on the study: The origin of the acute and convalescent COVID-19 samples was the United States, Italy and Spain. The cDNA or gDNA used as material had been derived from T cells, B-cell-depleted T cells, or PBMCs.

Input material: peripheral blood. V and J are TRBV5-1 and TRBJ1-2, with D unresolved. The sequence came from a human donor in a cohort sampled during active COVID-19. In nucleotides, the CDR3 is TGCGCCAGCAGCTTCGCACTTCCGGGAGCTAGGGACTATGGCTACACCTTC. Protein: CASSFALPGARDYGYTF.